Shown below are 24 T cell receptor beta chains from a single sample sequenced in a study of cytomegalovirus exposure and HLA in healthy donors. PCR primers comprised 60 Vbeta and 13 Jbeta primers. Sequencing was performed with immunoSEQ multiplex PCR; in TCRdb, only in-frame clones are kept and a portion is missing. The sample holds about 190,000 clones, 70% to 80% seen once. Sequencing was carried out using PBMCs. These receptors were collected from a woman between 50 and 59 years old in good health and CMV-seronegative.

The chain joins TRBV29-1 to TRBJ1-2, with D uncertain. The CDR3 loop spans 12 amino acids. In germline, CDR1 is SQVTM, CDR2 ANQGSEA. V was shortened by 7 bases and J by 5 bases, with 14 bases between the two germline ends. CDR3: CSAGGTIYGYTF. The DNA for the CDR3 is TGCAGCGCTGGCGGCACTATTTATGGCTACACCTTC. Based on the CDR3 plus reference TRBV29-1 and TRBJ1-2, the full variable domain is SAVISQKPSRDICQRGTSLTIQCQVDSQVTMMFWYRQQPGQSLTLIATANQGSEATYESGFVIDKFPISRPNLTFSTLTVSNMSPEDSSIYLCSAGGTIYGYTFGSGTRLTVV.

The sample holds a few counts of this clone. V is TRBV6-4 and J is TRBJ1-1; possibly TRBD1 for D (5 bases). Germline V CDR1 and CDR2: MRHNA, SNTAGT. The CDR3 loop spans 13 amino acids. V was clipped by 4 bases and J by 5 bases, with 11 bases between them. The CDR3 sequence: CASSAGGRTEAFF. CDR3 nucleotide sequence: TGTGCCAGCAGTGCGGGGGGGAGGACTGAAGCTTTCTTT.

Only a few counts were recorded for this clone. V usage is TRBV9 and J usage is TRBJ2-2, with a weak D call TRBD1 (5 bases). From germline, CDR1 is SGDLS and CDR2 YYNGEE. CDR3 length: 12 residues. Trimming took off 2 bases at V and 8 bases at J, with 7 bases between the two ends. CDR3 sequence reads: CASSVRTGELFF. The CDR3 DNA sequence: TGTGCCAGCAGCGTCCGGACAGGGGAGCTGTTTTTT.

The chain is built from TRBV5-1 and TRBJ2-7; 9 bases are a match to TRBD1. CDR1 is SGHRS and CDR2 is YFSETQ in the germline V gene. V shed 4 bases and J 3 bases; nucleotides not matched to a gene: 8. CDR3 size: 15 residues. CDR3 DNA: TGCGCCAGCAGCGCTTCCGGGACAGGGATCTACGAGCAGTACTTC. It yields the protein CASSASGTGIYEQYF.

This clone occurred a few times. J is TRBJ2-1 and V is TRBV5-1, with 7 bases identical to TRBD2. With V trimmed by 7 bases and J by 1 base, 2 bases remained unmatched. The germline gives CDR1 SGHRS, CDR2 YFSETQ. The CDR3 runs 13 residues. CDR3 in amino acids: CASGLGSYNEQFF. CDR3 bases: TGCGCCAGCGGACTAGGGTCCTACAATGAGCAGTTCTTC. Looking up the rest from reference TRBV5-1 and TRBJ2-1 gives the full variable domain: KAGVTQTPRYLIKTRGQQVTLSCSPISGHRSVSWYQQTPGQGLQFLFEYFSETQRNKGNFPGRFSGRQFSNSRSEMNVSTLELGDSALYLCASGLGSYNEQFFGPGTRLTVL.

This chain joins TRBV7-8 and TRBJ2-1; 11 nucleotides align to TRBD2. Per germline, CDR1 SGHVS and CDR2 FQNEAQ. The CDR3 consists of 15 residues. V lost 1 base and J lost 6; bases outside the gene matches: 2. CDR3 amino acids: CASSLEGLAVNEQFF. CDR3 nucleotide sequence: TGTGCCAGCAGCTTAGAGGGACTAGCGGTCAATGAGCAGTTCTTC. The complete variable domain, with remaining parts taken from reference TRBV7-8 and TRBJ2-1, reads GAGVSQSPRYKVAKRGQDVALRCDPISGHVSLFWYQQALGQGPEFLTYFQNEAQLDKSGLPSDRFFAERPEGSVSTLKIQRTQQEDSAVYLCASSLEGLAVNEQFFGPGTRLTVL.

The chain couples TRBV27 to TRBJ1-4; possibly TRBD1 for D (5 bases). CDR3 length equals 15 residues. Germline loops: CDR1 MNHEY, CDR2 SMNVEV (reference sequence). The ends were cut back, 8 bases at V and 5 bases at J, with 18 bases in the middle. In nucleotides, the CDR3 is TGTGCCAGCGGGTACATGGGGGGGGTAAATGAAAAACTGTTTTTT. As protein: CASGYMGGVNEKLFF.

The chain combines TRBV2 with TRBJ2-6; possibly TRBD2 for D (7 bases). Trimming stripped 6 bases from V and 4 bases from J, with 13 bases between. CDR1 and CDR2 from the germline V gene are SNHLY and FYNNEI. CDR3 length: 15 residues. CDR3 protein: CASSERGAGANVLTF. The DNA for the CDR3 is TGTGCCAGCAGCGAACGGGGGGCGGGGGCCAACGTCCTGACTTTC.

The V call is TRBV6-1, the J call TRBJ1-2, with D unresolved. The germline V gene has CDR1 MNHNS and CDR2 SASEGT. Trimming removed 5 bases from V and 4 bases from J, with 11 bases in between. This CDR3 is 13 amino acids long. The CDR3 region is CASSPAGGYGYTF. The CDR3 region has the DNA TGTGCCAGCAGTCCGGCTGGAGGCTATGGCTACACCTTC.

Comment on this clone: The junction departs from the called germline gene at one end, perhaps through a read error. V and J are TRBV7-9 and TRBJ2-7; 10 bases line up with TRBD2. Germline V gene sequence: CDR1 SEHNR, CDR2 FQNEAQ (reference sequence). CDR3 size: 17 residues. Here the CDR3 DNA reads TGTTCCAGCAGCTTAGTCCTAGCGGGGGCAAGGGTGAACGAGCAGTACTTC. It codes for CSSSLVLAGARVNEQYF.

V is TRBV27 and J is TRBJ2-5; 8 bases align to TRBD1. The J call may be wrong; the DNA end is better matched by TRBJ2-7. This CDR3 region has 14 residues. CDR1 and CDR2 from the germline V gene are MNHEY and SMNVEV (reference sequence). The CDR3 DNA sequence: TGTGCCAGCAGTTTATTTGCAGGGGGCCACGAGCAGTACTTC. This encodes CASSLFAGGHEQYF.

Written as DNA, the CDR3 is TGCAGCGTTGAAGGCGGACAGGGCTCCTACAATGAGCAGTTCTTC. The encoded protein is CSVEGGQGSYNEQFF. This chain links TRBV29-1 with TRBJ2-1; 8 bases match TRBD1. J lost 0 bases, V lost 1 base, and 2 bases had no gene match. The CDR3 covers 15 residues. Germline CDR1 and CDR2: SQVTM and ANQGSEA.

The V gene is TRBV28, the J gene TRBJ2-1; 15 nucleotides match TRBD2. V lost 2 bases, J lost 9 bases, and 8 bases stayed unmatched. CDR1 is MDHEN, CDR2 SYDVKM, per germline. The CDR3 loop spans 17 amino acids. The CDR3, as DNA: TGTGCCAGCAGTTTACCCCCGGGACTAGCGGGAGGAGGTGAGCAGTTCTTC. Translated: CASSLPPGLAGGGEQFF.

The genes are TRBV6-5 and TRBJ1-6, with D possibly being TRBD1 (6 bases). Germline values: CDR1 MNHEY, CDR2 SVGAGI. There are 14 residues in the CDR3. V was shortened by 6 bases and J by 14 bases, with 20 bases between the two germline ends. The CDR3 DNA is TGTGCCAGCAGCCCGGGCCCTCACCAGGGGACCCTCCACTTT. It is translated as CASSPGPHQGTLHF.

The chain is built from TRBV9 and TRBJ2-3, with D perhaps TRBD1 (5 bases). CDR1 is SGDLS, CDR2 YYNGEE, per germline. There are 16 residues in the CDR3. Trimming cost V 3 bases and J 4 bases, with 18 bases left between them. The CDR3 is CASSAPGFGSPDTQYF. The CDR3 region has the DNA TGTGCCAGCAGCGCCCCAGGGTTCGGTAGTCCAGATACGCAGTATTTT.

The chain uses TRBV25-1 and TRBJ1-2; D is ambiguous. Trimming cost V 3 bases and J 6 bases, with 11 bases left between them. Looked up from germline, CDR1 is MGHDK and CDR2 is SYGVNS. CDR3 length equals 13 residues. CDR3 residues: CASSEAARDGYTF. The CDR3 DNA is TGTGCCAGCAGTGAGGCAGCGAGGGATGGCTACACCTTC.

The V gene is TRBV5-1, the J gene TRBJ1-2; the D is unclear. Trimming stripped 4 bases from V and 8 bases from J, with 15 bases between. CDR1 is SGHRS and CDR2 is YFSETQ in the germline V gene. The CDR3 is 13 amino acids. In DNA, the CDR3 is TGCGCCAGCAGCGGGAGAGTTGGAAACGGCTACACCTTC. Protein: CASSGRVGNGYTF.

This clone was counted a few times. The rearrangement joins TRBV4-2 to TRBJ1-4; D is unclear. The V gene's germline CDR1 is LGHNA and CDR2 YNFKEQ. This CDR3 comprises 14 residues. Deletions cut 4 bases from V and 1 base from J, with 7 bases between. CDR3 sequence (DNA): TGTGCCAGCAGCCCTGCGGGAACTAATGAAAAACTGTTTTTT. Translated, it gives CASSPAGTNEKLFF.

This clone was detected once. CDR3 bases: TGTGCCAGCAGCCTCTACAGGGGAATGGAAGCTTTCTTT. Its protein product is CASSLYRGMEAFF. The V and J genes are TRBV11-2 and TRBJ1-1; 7 bases map to TRBD1. Unmatched junction bases numbered 8, after V lost 5 bases and J lost 8 bases. CDR1 and CDR2 from the germline V gene are SGHAT and FQNNGV. CDR3 length: 13 residues.

The sample holds a few counts of this clone. The chain joins TRBV18 to TRBJ1-3; D not certain. The CDR3 consists of 14 residues. Germline loops: CDR1 KGHSH, CDR2 LQKENI. V lost 3 bases and J lost 4, with 10 bases in between. This CDR3 reads CASSPLDEGNTIYF. CDR3 in DNA: TGTGCCAGCTCACCCCTCGATGAGGGAAACACCATATATTTT.

CDR3 nucleotide sequence: TGTGCCAGCAGTTTATTGACAGGGGCGATCAATCAGCCCCAGCATTTT. It translates to CASSLLTGAINQPQHF. J is TRBJ1-5 and V is TRBV28, with 8 nucleotides matching TRBD1. Germline trimming cut 1 base from V and 3 bases from J; bases unmatched to any gene: 5. Germline V CDR1 and CDR2: MDHEN, SYDVKM. The CDR3 loop spans 16 amino acids.

A note on this clone: The junction and the germline gene differ at one end; a read error may be behind it. The rearrangement joins TRBV4-1 to TRBJ2-3; D is perhaps TRBD1 (6 bases). Germline loops: CDR1 MGHRA, CDR2 YSYEKL. CDR3 length equals 13 residues. The CDR3 reads CVSSQGPGQTQYF. CDR3 nucleotide sequence: TGCGTCAGCAGCCAAGGCCCCGGACAGACGCAGTATTTT.

The rearrangement joins TRBV7-9 to TRBJ2-7; TRBD2 might be the D (6 bases). Germline V gene data show CDR1 as SEHNR and CDR2 as FQNEAQ (reference sequence). V lost 4 bases to trimming and J lost 6 bases, with 16 bases between them. The CDR3 is 14 residues long. The CDR3 sequence is CASSWDSDEGEQYF. DNA of the CDR3: TGTGCCAGCAGCTGGGACTCCGATGAAGGCGAGCAGTACTTC.

This clone was counted only a few times. The chain has TRBV2 and TRBJ1-2; weak D call: TRBD1 (5 bases). Trimming cost V 7 bases and J 2 bases, with 11 bases left between them. The CDR3 covers 13 residues. Germline CDR1 SNHLY, CDR2 FYNNEI. The CDR3 region is CASIVAGNYGYTF. The DNA of the CDR3 is TGTGCCAGCATCGTGGCAGGGAACTATGGCTACACCTTC.